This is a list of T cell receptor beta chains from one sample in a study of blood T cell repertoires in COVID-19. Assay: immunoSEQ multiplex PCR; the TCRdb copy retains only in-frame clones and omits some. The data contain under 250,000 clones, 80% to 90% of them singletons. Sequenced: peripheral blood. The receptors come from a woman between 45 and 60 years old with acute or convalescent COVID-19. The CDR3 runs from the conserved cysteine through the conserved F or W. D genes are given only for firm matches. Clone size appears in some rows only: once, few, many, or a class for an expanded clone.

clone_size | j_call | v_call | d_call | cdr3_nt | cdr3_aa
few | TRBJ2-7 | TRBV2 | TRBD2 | TGTGCCACTTTCTCCGGGACTAGCGGAGCGTACGAGCAGTACTTC | CATFSGTSGAYEQYF
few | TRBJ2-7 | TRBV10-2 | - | TGCGCCAGCGGACTCGGGACACAGCCCTACGAGCAGTACTTC | CASGLGTQPYEQYF
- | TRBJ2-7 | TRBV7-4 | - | TGTGCCAGCAGTAAACCGGGAGAGTGGAGGGACTTC | CASSKPGEWRDF
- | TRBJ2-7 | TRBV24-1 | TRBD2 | TGTGCCACCCAAGCGGGCCAGGGAGGGTCCTACGAGCAGTACTTC | CATQAGQGGSYEQYF
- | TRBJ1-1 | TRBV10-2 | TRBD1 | TGCGCCAGCAGAACAGGGGTCGAAGCTTTCTTT | CASRTGVEAFF
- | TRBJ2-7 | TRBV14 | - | TGTGCCAGCAGCCAGACCGGGATGAGATATTACGAGCAGTACTTC | CASSQTGMRYYEQYF
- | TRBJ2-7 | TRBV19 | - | TGTGCCAGTAGTGAGACTTTGAGTGGGAGTGTCTTTTTCGAGCAGTACTTC | CASSETLSGSVFFEQYF
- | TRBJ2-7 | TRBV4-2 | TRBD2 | TGTGCCAGCAGCCAACTAGCGGGAGGGGTCTACGAGCAGTACTTC | CASSQLAGGVYEQYF
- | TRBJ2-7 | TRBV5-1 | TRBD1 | TGCGCCAGCAGCTTGGCGCAGGGGGAAGACGAGCAGTACTTC | CASSLAQGEDEQYF
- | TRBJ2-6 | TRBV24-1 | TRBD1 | TGTGCCACCAGTGACCGGACAGGGCCCGGGGCCAACGTCCTGACTTTC | CATSDRTGPGANVLTF
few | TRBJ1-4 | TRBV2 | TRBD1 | TGTGCCAGCAGCCTACGACAGGGACGAAATGAAAAACTGTTTTTT | CASSLRQGRNEKLFF
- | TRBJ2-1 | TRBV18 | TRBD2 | TGTGCCAGCTCACAACGTCCGGGAGGGTACAATGAGCAGTTCTTC | CASSQRPGGYNEQFF
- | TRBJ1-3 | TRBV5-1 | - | TGCGCCAGCAGCCCCCTGGCGGGAGGAAACACCATATATTTT | CASSPLAGGNTIYF
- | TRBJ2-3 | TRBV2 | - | TGTGCCAGCGGAGGCAGGGCCTCAGGGGCAGATACGCAGTATTTT | CASGGRASGADTQYF
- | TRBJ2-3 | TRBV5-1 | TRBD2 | TGCGCCAGCAGTCCCTCCCGGGGCGGGAGGTTGAATACGCAGTATTTT | CASSPSRGGRLNTQYF
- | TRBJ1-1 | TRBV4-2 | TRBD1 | TGTGCCAGCAGTCGCAACGCGGACAGGGCGAACACTGAAGCTTTCTTT | CASSRNADRANTEAFF
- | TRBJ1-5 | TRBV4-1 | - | TGCGCCAGCAGCCATCCTCCTGACCGGGTTAGCAATCAGCCCCAGCATTTT | CASSHPPDRVSNQPQHF
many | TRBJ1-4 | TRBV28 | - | TGTGCCAGCAGTTTATCGCAGACTAATGAAAAACTGTTTTTT | CASSLSQTNEKLFF
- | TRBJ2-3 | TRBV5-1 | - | TGCGCCAGCAGGTATGGGGCTAACACAGATACGCAGTATTTT | CASRYGANTDTQYF
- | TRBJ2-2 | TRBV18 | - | TGTGCCAGCTCACCACAAGTGAGGGCAGCGAACACCGGGGAGCTGTTTTTT | CASSPQVRAANTGELFF
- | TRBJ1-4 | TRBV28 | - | TGTGCCAGCACCCCTCCGCGGGGAAAACTGTTTTTT | CASTPPRGKLFF
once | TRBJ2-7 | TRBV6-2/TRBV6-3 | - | TGTGCCAGCAGTTACTCGGTTCGAGCGGGCTGGGACTACGAGCAGTACTTC | CASSYSVRAGWDYEQYF
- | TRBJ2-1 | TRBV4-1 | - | TGCGCCAGCAGCCTCCCACTAGTCTTCCCATACAATGAGCAGTTCTTC | CASSLPLVFPYNEQFF
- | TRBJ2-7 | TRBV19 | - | TGTGCCAGTAGAAAGGACGGGACCTACGAGCAGTACTTC | CASRKDGTYEQYF
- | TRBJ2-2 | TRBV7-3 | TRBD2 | TGTGCCAGCAGCTTATTCCCTAGCGGGAGAAGCTCTAACACCGGGGAGCTGTTTTTT | CASSLFPSGRSSNTGELFF
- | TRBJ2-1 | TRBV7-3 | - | TGTGCCAGCAGCAGACACCCTGGCGAAGTGGAGCAGTTCTTC | CASSRHPGEVEQFF
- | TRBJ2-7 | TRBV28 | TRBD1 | TGTGCCAGCAGAAGAGGGACAGGCCGGACCTACGAGCAGTACTTC | CASRRGTGRTYEQYF
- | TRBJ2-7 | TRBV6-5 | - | TGTGCCAGCAGTTACCGAATCAGGGACGAGCAGTACTTC | CASSYRIRDEQYF
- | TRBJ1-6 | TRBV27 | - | TGTGCCAGCAGGAACCAGGAATCCTATAATTCACCCCTCCACTTT | CASRNQESYNSPLHF
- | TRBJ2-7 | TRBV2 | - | TGTGCCAGCAGTGAACAGTCCTACGAGCAGTACTTC | CASSEQSYEQYF
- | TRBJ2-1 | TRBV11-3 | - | TGTGCCAGCAGCCCTGACTACCTGCTTTCCCATGAGCAGTTCTTC | CASSPDYLLSHEQFF
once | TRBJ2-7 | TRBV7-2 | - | TGTGCCAGCAGCTTTAGGCCTAGCGAGGGCGAGCAGTACTTC | CASSFRPSEGEQYF
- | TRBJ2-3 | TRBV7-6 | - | TGTGCCAGCAGCTTAGGTCCGCCAGACTTCACAGATACGCAGTATTTT | CASSLGPPDFTDTQYF
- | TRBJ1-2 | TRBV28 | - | TGTGCCAGCAGTTTATTAACAGGAGGCTACACCTTC | CASSLLTGGYTF
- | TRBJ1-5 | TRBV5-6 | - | TGTGCCAGCAGCTTCGAGGGTTTCAATCAGCCCCAGCATTTT | CASSFEGFNQPQHF
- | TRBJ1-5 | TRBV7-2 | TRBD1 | TGTGCCAGCAGCTTAGTGACAGGGCCCTTCAATCAGCCCCAGCATTTT | CASSLVTGPFNQPQHF
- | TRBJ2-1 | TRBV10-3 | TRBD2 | TGTGCCATCAGTGAGAAGGATAGCGGGAACCAGTTCTTC | CAISEKDSGNQFF
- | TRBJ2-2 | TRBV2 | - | TGTGCCAGCAAAGGACTAACGAACACCGGGGAGCTGTTTTTT | CASKGLTNTGELFF
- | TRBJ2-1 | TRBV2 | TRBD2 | TGTGCCAGCAGACCCGGGACTAGCGGGAAGGTGAATGAGCAGTTCTTC | CASRPGTSGKVNEQFF
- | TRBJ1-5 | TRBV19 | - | TGTGCCAGTACCCCGGGGTACGGCAATCAGCCCCAGCATTTT | CASTPGYGNQPQHF